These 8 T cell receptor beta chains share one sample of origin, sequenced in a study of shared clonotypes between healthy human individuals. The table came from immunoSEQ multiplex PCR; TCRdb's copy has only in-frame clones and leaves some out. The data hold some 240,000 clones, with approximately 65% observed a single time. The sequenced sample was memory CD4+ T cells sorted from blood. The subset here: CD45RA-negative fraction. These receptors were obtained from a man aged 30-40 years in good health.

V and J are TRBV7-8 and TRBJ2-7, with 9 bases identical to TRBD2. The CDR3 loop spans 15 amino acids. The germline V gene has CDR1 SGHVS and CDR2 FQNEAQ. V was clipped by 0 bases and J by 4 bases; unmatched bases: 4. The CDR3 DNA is TGTGCCAGCAGCTTAGCGACTAGCGGCGGATACGAGCAGTACTTC. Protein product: CASSLATSGGYEQYF.

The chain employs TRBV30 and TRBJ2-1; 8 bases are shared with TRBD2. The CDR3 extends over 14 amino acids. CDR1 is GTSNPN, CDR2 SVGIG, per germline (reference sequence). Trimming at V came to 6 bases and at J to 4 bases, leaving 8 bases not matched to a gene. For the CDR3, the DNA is TGTGCCTGCACCTCTAGCGGGTATTACAATGAGCAGTTCTTC. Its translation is CACTSSGYYNEQFF. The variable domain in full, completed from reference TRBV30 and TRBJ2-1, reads SQTIHQWPATLVQPVGSPLSLECTVEGTSNPNLYWYRQAAGRGLQLLFYSVGIGQISSEVPQNLSASRPQDRQFILSSKKLLLSDSGFYLCACTSSGYYNEQFFGPGTRLTVL.

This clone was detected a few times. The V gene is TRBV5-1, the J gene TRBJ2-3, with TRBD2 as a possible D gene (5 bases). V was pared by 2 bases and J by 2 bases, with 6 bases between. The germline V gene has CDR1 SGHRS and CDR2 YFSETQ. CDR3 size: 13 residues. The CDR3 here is CASSFGDTDTQYF. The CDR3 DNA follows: TGCGCCAGCAGCTTCGGGGACACAGATACGCAGTATTTT.

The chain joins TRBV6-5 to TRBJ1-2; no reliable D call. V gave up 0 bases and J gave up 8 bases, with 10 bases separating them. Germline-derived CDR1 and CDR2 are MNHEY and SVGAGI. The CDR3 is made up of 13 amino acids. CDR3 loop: CASSYSALGGYTF. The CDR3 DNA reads TGTGCCAGCAGTTACTCTGCTCTGGGGGGCTACACCTTC.

CDR3 sequence reads: CASSLGPGSLEFYGYTF. In DNA form, the CDR3 reads TGTGCCAGCAGCTTAGGACCCGGGAGTCTTGAGTTCTATGGCTACACCTTC. This chain links TRBV11-2 with TRBJ1-2; no firm D call. Trimming removed 1 base at V and 4 bases at J, with 19 bases between. Germline V gene sequence: CDR1 SGHAT, CDR2 FQNNGV. CDR3 length: 17 residues. Drawing the rest from reference TRBV11-2 and TRBJ1-2, the complete variable domain is EAGVAQSPRYKIIEKRQSVAFWCNPISGHATLYWYQQILGQGPKLLIQFQNNGVVDDSQLPKDRFSAERLKGVDSTLKIQPAKLEDSAVYLCASSLGPGSLEFYGYTFGSGTRLTVV.

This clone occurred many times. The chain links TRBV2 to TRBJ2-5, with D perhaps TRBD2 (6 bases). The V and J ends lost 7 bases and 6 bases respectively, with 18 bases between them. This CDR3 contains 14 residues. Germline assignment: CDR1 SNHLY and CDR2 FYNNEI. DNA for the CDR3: TGTGCCAGCAAAGTCCGGGAGTCCCCACAGACCCAGTACTTC. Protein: CASKVRESPQTQYF.

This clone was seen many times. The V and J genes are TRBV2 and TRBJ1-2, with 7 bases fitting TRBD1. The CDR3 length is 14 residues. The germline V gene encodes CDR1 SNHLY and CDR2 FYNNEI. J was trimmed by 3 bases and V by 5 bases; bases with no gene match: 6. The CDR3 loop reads CASSNYGQDYGYTF. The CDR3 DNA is TGTGCCAGCAGTAACTATGGACAGGACTATGGCTACACCTTC.

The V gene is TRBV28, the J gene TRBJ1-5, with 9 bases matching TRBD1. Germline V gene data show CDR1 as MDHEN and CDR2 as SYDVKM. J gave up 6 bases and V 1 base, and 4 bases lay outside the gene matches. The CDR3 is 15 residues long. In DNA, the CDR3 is TGTGCCAGCAGTTTATATAGGACAGGGGTTCAGCCCCAGCATTTT. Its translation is CASSLYRTGVQPQHF.